This T cell receptor (beta chain) is from a study of T cells after yellow fever vaccination. TCRdb called the 5' RACE reads again in MiXCR, with one record for every CDR3 protein. The sample holds 100,000 to 150,000 distinct CDR3 sequences, more than 7.5% seen once. Germline CDR1 and CDR2: GTSNPN and SVGIG (reference sequence). Trimming took off 3 bases at V and 2 bases at J, with 10 bases between the two ends. CDR3 length: 13 residues. The source material was CD8+ T cells sorted from PBMCs, sampled on the day of the yellow fever booster vaccination. This clonotype was obtained from a man aged 18 to 29 who received the YFV17D yellow fever vaccine. V and J are TRBV30 and TRBJ1-1; D perhaps matches TRBD1 (5 bases). CDR3 in DNA: TGTGCCTGGAGCGTACAGGAAAACACTGAAGCTTTCTTT. Translating gives CAWSVQENTEAFF.